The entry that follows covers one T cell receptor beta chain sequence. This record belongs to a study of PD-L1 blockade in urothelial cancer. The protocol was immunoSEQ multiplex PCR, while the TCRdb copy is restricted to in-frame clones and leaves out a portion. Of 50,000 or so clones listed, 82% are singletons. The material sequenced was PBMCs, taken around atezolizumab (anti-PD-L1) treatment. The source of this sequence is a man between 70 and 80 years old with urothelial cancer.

CDR3 sequence (DNA): TGTGCCAGTACCTCCCCGTCGGGGCGGGATGAGGACACTGAAGCTTTCTTT. This encodes CASTSPSGRDEDTEAFF. This sequence joins TRBV19 and TRBJ1-1; D possibly corresponds to TRBD1 (5 bases). Trimming left V 7 bases short and J 3 bases short, with 24 bases between. The germline V gene encodes CDR1 LNHDA and CDR2 SQIVND (reference sequence). The CDR3 is made up of 17 amino acids.